The 23 T cell receptor beta chains below were found in one sample sequenced in a study of cytomegalovirus exposure and HLA in healthy donors. PCR was performed using 60 Vbeta and 13 Jbeta primers. TCRdb's table, derived via immunoSEQ multiplex PCR, lists solely in-frame clones and lacks some. The sample holds over 130,000 clones, roughly 90% seen once. Sequenced material: PBMCs. These receptors originate from a woman aged 40 to 50 in good health and CMV-seronegative.

The V call is TRBV7-3, the J call TRBJ2-1, with 8 bases that match TRBD2. The germline gives CDR1 SGHTA, CDR2 FQGTGA. This CDR3 contains 13 residues. Trimming took 5 bases from V and 7 from J; bases not matched to a gene: 4. The chain's CDR3 is CASSPGRENEQFF. The CDR3 coding sequence is TGTGCCAGCAGCCCCGGGAGGGAAAATGAGCAGTTCTTC.

This clone was seen once. This chain uses TRBV14 with TRBJ2-5, with 9 bases lining up with TRBD2. The J call is in doubt because the DNA end fits TRBJ2-7 better. In germline, CDR1 is SGHDN, CDR2 FVKESK. The CDR3 has 15 residues. The chain's CDR3 is CASSFFAGGSYEQYF. In DNA, the CDR3 is TGTGCCAGCAGCTTTTTTGCGGGAGGGTCCTACGAGCAGTACTTC.

Only one count was recorded for this clone. This rearrangement joins TRBV18 to TRBJ2-7, with a possible D match to TRBD2 (6 bases). Germline-derived CDR1 and CDR2 are KGHSH and LQKENI. The CDR3 runs to 16 residues. The ends were cut back, 3 bases at V and 4 bases at J, with 19 bases in the middle. CDR3 coding DNA: TGTGCCAGCTCACCGGGAGCGCCGGGAGTGTCGTACGAGCAGTACTTC. Translated: CASSPGAPGVSYEQYF. Supplemented by reference TRBV18 and TRBJ2-7, the full variable domain reads NAGVMQNPRHLVRRRGQEARLRCSPMKGHSHVYWYRQLPEEGLKFMVYLQKENIIDESGMPKERFSAEFPKEGPSILRIQQVVRGDSAAYFCASSPGAPGVSYEQYFGPGTRLTVT.

The chain couples TRBV15 to TRBJ2-7, with 9 bases fitting TRBD1. Trimming took 4 bases from V and 0 from J; bases not matched to a gene: 7. Per the germline V gene, CDR1 is LNHNV and CDR2 is YYDKDF (reference sequence). The CDR3 runs to 16 residues. Here the CDR3 reads CATSTGTGTGSYEQYF. For the CDR3, the DNA is TGTGCCACCAGCACCGGGACAGGGACGGGCTCCTACGAGCAGTACTTC.

V usage is TRBV5-4 and J usage is TRBJ2-1, with TRBD2 as a possible D gene (6 bases). The CDR3 covers 15 residues. The V end was cut by 4 bases, the J end by 4 bases, with 15 bases between. The germline V gene encodes CDR1 SGHNT and CDR2 YYREEE (reference sequence). For the CDR3, the DNA is TGTGCCAGCAGCCCAGTTAGCGGCCCGTACAATGAGCAGTTCTTC. Its translation is CASSPVSGPYNEQFF. The full variable domain, with the rest looked up from reference TRBV5-4 and TRBJ2-1, is ETGVTQSPTHLIKTRGQQVTLRCSSQSGHNTVSWYQQALGQGPQFIFQYYREEENGRGNFPPRFSGLQFPNYSSELNVNALELDDSALYLCASSPVSGPYNEQFFGPGTRLTVL.

The chain joins TRBV6-1 to TRBJ1-2; 9 nucleotides align to TRBD1. The V segment lost 0 bases and the J segment 2 bases; nucleotides outside the gene matches: 1. The CDR3 spans 15 residues. CDR1 and CDR2 (germline): MNHNS, SASEGT. CDR3 nucleotide sequence: TGTGCCAGCAGTGAAGCGGGACAGGGAAACTATGGCTACACCTTC. Its protein is CASSEAGQGNYGYTF.

The chain uses TRBV11-2 and TRBJ1-2; 8 bases fit TRBD1. In germline, CDR1 is SGHAT, CDR2 FQNNGV. This CDR3 is 15 amino acids long. The V segment lost 5 bases and the J segment 4 bases; nucleotides outside the gene matches: 9. The CDR3 loop is CASSPRGRFGYGYTF. The CDR3 nucleotides are TGTGCCAGCAGCCCCAGGGGGCGGTTTGGCTATGGCTACACCTTC.

J is TRBJ2-3 and V is TRBV5-4; a weak D match, TRBD2 (6 bases). V lost 4 bases and J lost 4, with 19 bases in between. This CDR3 has 16 amino acids. CDR1 is SGHNT and CDR2 is YYREEE in the germline V gene (reference sequence). The CDR3 region is CASSRGGPSRSDTQYF. In nucleotides, the CDR3 is TGTGCCAGCAGCCGCGGAGGGCCCTCTCGGTCAGATACGCAGTATTTT.

The J gene is TRBJ2-1, the V gene TRBV27, with D perhaps matching TRBD1 (6 bases). The CDR3 runs to 16 residues. V gave up 5 bases and J gave up 7 bases, with 21 bases separating them. Germline V gene data show CDR1 as MNHEY and CDR2 as SMNVEV (reference sequence). This CDR3 reads CASSRAGASPLNEQFF. The DNA of the CDR3 is TGTGCCAGCAGTAGGGCAGGGGCCTCCCCTCTGAATGAGCAGTTCTTC.

In this sample, this clone turned up a few times. The gene calls are TRBV27 and TRBJ1-4, with a possible D match to TRBD1 (6 bases). CDR1 and CDR2 (germline): MNHEY, SMNVEV (reference sequence). The CDR3 is made up of 14 amino acids. The V end was cut by 2 bases, the J end by 7 bases, with 11 bases between. The CDR3 coding sequence is TGTGCCAGCAGTTTAAATTCAGGGGCTGAAAAACTGTTTTTT. This codes for CASSLNSGAEKLFF.

This chain joins TRBV29-1 and TRBJ2-7, with D perhaps matching TRBD2 (6 bases). Trimming removed 4 bases from V and 2 bases from J, with 9 bases in between. The CDR3 is 12 amino acids. CDR1 and CDR2 from the germline V gene are SQVTM and ANQGSEA. The CDR3 spells CSVGTTTYEQYF. CDR3 DNA sequence: TGCAGCGTTGGGACTACGACCTACGAGCAGTACTTC.

This CDR3 reads CASSVRGNGVREQFF. As DNA, the CDR3 is TGTGCCAGCAGCGTGAGAGGAAACGGGGTTCGTGAGCAGTTCTTC. The rearrangement uses TRBV9 and TRBJ2-1; a weak D match, TRBD2 (5 bases). V was clipped by 2 bases and J by 9 bases, with 18 bases between them. Germline V gives CDR1 SGDLS, CDR2 YYNGEE. This CDR3 region has 15 residues.

The chain is built from TRBV27 and TRBJ1-5; D remains unclear. This CDR3 contains 13 residues. CDR1 is MNHEY and CDR2 is SMNVEV in the germline V gene (reference sequence). V gave up 3 bases and J gave up 3 bases, with 6 bases separating them. CDR3: CASSFTVNQPQHF. The CDR3 DNA reads as TGTGCCAGCAGTTTCACAGTCAATCAGCCCCAGCATTTT.

This chain connects TRBV29-1 to TRBJ2-3; 9 bases fit TRBD1. CDR1 is SQVTM, CDR2 ANQGSEA, per germline. Losses at the gene ends were 7 bases for V and 3 bases for J; bases not matched to a gene: 2. This CDR3 spans 12 amino acids. The CDR3 region has the DNA TGCAGCGGCGGGACAGGGACAGATACGCAGTATTTT. This sequence encodes CSGGTGTDTQYF.

This sequence joins TRBV7-8 and TRBJ2-5; TRBD2 matches at 9 bases. The junction had 5 bases not matched to a gene; V was cut back by 1 base and J by 2 bases. From germline, CDR1 is SGHVS and CDR2 FQNEAQ. CDR3 size: 16 residues. The CDR3 loop reads CASSLVRLAGQETQYF. DNA for the CDR3: TGTGCCAGCAGCTTAGTACGCCTAGCGGGACAAGAGACCCAGTACTTC.

The table lists this clone with a few counts. One end of the junction is discordant with germline, which a read error may explain. This chain uses TRBV7-9 with TRBJ2-7; 8 nucleotides agree with TRBD1. Germline CDR1 reads SEHNR; CDR2 reads FQNEAQ (reference sequence). The CDR3 runs to 12 residues. The CDR3 here is CSSSPGGGEQYF. The CDR3 nucleotides read TGTTCCAGCAGCCCAGGGGGCGGCGAGCAGTACTTC.

This chain links TRBV11-3 with TRBJ2-7; D possibly corresponds to TRBD1 (6 bases). The germline V gene encodes CDR1 SGHNT and CDR2 YENEEA. Trimming left V 4 bases short and J 0 bases short, with 13 bases between. The CDR3 covers 15 residues. The chain's CDR3 is CASSSGTTPSYEQYF. CDR3 in DNA: TGTGCCAGCAGCTCCGGGACAACACCCTCCTACGAGCAGTACTTC.

The V and J genes are TRBV11-3 and TRBJ2-1; D not resolved. Trimming left V 3 bases short and J 0 bases short, with 9 bases between. From germline, CDR1 is SGHNT and CDR2 YENEEA. The CDR3 spans 15 residues. The CDR3 DNA reads as TGTGCCAGCAGCTTCAGACAAAGCTCCTACAATGAGCAGTTCTTC. Amino acids: CASSFRQSSYNEQFF.

The genes are TRBV7-8 and TRBJ2-5, with D perhaps matching TRBD1 (5 bases). This CDR3 region has 14 residues. V shed 7 bases and J shed 2 bases, with 14 bases lying between them. CDR1 and CDR2 from the germline V gene are SGHVS and FQNEAQ. CDR3: CASTRLGVQETQYF. The CDR3 nucleotides are TGTGCCAGCACCCGGTTAGGGGTACAAGAGACCCAGTACTTC.

This clone was detected a few times. The chain has TRBV28 and TRBJ1-5; 9 nucleotides line up with TRBD1. The CDR3 is made up of 17 amino acids. Germline lookup yields CDR1 MDHEN and CDR2 SYDVKM. V lost 5 bases, J lost 2 bases, and 10 bases stayed unmatched. This CDR3 is CASSRDRVGVGNQPQHF. Here the CDR3 DNA reads TGTGCCAGCAGTAGGGACAGGGTTGGTGTGGGCAATCAGCCCCAGCATTTT.

J is TRBJ2-5 and V is TRBV28, with 12 nucleotides matching TRBD2. Germline CDR1 reads MDHEN; CDR2 reads SYDVKM. CDR3 length: 14 residues. J was trimmed by 11 bases and V by 5 bases; bases with no gene match: 9. The CDR3 loop is CASSLGLAGLEQYF. Here the CDR3 DNA reads TGTGCCAGCAGTCTCGGACTAGCGGGATTGGAGCAGTACTTC.

V usage is TRBV7-2 and J usage is TRBJ2-2, with 8 bases lining up with TRBD1. CDR1 SGHTA and CDR2 FQGNSA come from the germline V gene. The CDR3 has 14 residues. The ends lost 7 bases at V and 4 bases at J; junction bases unmatched: 5. The CDR3 DNA reads as TGTGCCAGCATCGACAGGGGTGGCACCGGGGAGCTGTTTTTT. Its protein is CASIDRGGTGELFF.

This clone was detected only a few times. The chain carries TRBV4-2 and TRBJ2-6; no firm D call. Trimming took 0 bases from V and 8 from J, leaving 8 bases between them. Per the germline V gene, CDR1 is LGHNA and CDR2 is YNFKEQ. The CDR3 has 14 amino acids. This CDR3 reads CASSQDIETNVLTF. The CDR3 DNA reads as TGTGCCAGCAGCCAAGATATCGAGACCAACGTCCTGACTTTC.